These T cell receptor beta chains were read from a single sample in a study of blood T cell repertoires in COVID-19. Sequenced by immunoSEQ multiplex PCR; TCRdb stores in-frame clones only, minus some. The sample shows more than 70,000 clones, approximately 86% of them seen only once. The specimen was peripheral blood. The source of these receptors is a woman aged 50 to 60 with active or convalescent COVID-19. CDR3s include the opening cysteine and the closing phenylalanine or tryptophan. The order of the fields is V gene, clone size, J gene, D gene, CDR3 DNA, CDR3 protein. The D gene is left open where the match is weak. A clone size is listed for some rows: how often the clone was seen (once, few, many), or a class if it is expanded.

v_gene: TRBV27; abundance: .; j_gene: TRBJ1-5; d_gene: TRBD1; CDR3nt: TGTGCCAGCAGTTACGACAGGGGTAGCAATCAGCCCCAGCATTTT; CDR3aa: CASSYDRGSNQPQHF
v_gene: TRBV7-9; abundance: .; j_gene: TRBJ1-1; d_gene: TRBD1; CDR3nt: TGTGCCAGCAGCTTATCTAGGACAGGCGACACTGAAGCTTTCTTT; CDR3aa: CASSLSRTGDTEAFF
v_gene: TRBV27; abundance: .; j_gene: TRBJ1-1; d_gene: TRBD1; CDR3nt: TGTGCCAGCAGCTCCAGATACGGGACAGTTGAAGCTTTCTTT; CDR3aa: CASSSRYGTVEAFF
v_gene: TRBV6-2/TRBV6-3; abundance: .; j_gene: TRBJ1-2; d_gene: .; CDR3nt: TGTGCCAGCAGTTACTCGACAGACAACTATGGCTACACCTTC; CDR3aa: CASSYSTDNYGYTF
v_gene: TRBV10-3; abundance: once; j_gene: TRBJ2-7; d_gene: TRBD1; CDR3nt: TGTGCCACGAGAAAACAGGGGGCCGACGAGCAGTACTTC; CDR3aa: CATRKQGADEQYF
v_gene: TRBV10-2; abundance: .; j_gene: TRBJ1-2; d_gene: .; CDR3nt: TGCGCCAGCAGCACAGGGCCGAGTGGCTACACCTTC; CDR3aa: CASSTGPSGYTF
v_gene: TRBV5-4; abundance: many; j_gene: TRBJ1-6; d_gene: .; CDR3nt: TGTGCCAGCAGCTTGGCCGAAGGGGGTAATTCACCCCTCCACTTT; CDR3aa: CASSLAEGGNSPLHF
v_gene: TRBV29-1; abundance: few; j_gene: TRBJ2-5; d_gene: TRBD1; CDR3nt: TGCAGCGTTGACGGACAGGGGGCAGGAGAGACCCAGTACTTC; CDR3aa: CSVDGQGAGETQYF
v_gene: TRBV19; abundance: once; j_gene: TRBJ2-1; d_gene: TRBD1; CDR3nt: TGTGCCAGTAGTCCGGGACAGAATAACAATGAGCAGTTCTTC; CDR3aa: CASSPGQNNNEQFF
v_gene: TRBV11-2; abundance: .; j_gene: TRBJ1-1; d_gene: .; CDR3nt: TGTGCCAGCAGCTTAGATCTCTGGAACACTGAAGCTTTCTTT; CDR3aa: CASSLDLWNTEAFF
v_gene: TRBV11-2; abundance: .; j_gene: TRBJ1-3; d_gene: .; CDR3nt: TGTGCCAGCAGCTTAAATTCCGGCACAGGGAGTGGAAACACCATATATTTT; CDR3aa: CASSLNSGTGSGNTIYF
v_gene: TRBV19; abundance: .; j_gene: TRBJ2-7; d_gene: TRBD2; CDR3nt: TGTGCCAGTAGTCTTGGACTAGCGGGGATCAAGGGTGAGCAGTACTTC; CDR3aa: CASSLGLAGIKGEQYF
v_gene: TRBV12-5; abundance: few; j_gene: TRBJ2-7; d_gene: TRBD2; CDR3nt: TGTGCTAGTGGTTTGGTATGGGGGGGCGAGCAGTACTTC; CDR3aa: CASGLVWGGEQYF
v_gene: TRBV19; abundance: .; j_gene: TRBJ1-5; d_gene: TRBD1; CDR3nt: TGTGCCAGTAGCCCGATAGGACAGGGGGTAAAGTCTTATCAGCCCCAGCATTTT; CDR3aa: CASSPIGQGVKSYQPQHF
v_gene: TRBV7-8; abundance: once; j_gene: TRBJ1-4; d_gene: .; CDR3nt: TGTGCCAGCAGCTTGGGGGGGTCCGAAAAACTGTTTTTT; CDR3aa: CASSLGGSEKLFF
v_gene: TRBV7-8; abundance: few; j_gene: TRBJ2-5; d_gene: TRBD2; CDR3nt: TGTGCCAGCAGCTTAACGGAGCGGGGGGGCCGAGAGACCCAGTACTTC; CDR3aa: CASSLTERGGRETQYF
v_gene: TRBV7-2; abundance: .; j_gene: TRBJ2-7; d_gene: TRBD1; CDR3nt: TGTGCCAGCAGCCGGAGACAGGGGCGCTACGAGCAGTACTTC; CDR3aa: CASSRRQGRYEQYF
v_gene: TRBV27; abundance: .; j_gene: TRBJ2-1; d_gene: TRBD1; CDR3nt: TGTGCCAGCAGTTTAACAGGGGGCTCCTACAATGAGCAGTTCTTC; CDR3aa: CASSLTGGSYNEQFF
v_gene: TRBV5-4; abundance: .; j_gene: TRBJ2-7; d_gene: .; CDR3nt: TGTGCCAGCAGCTTGGTTGGCGGAAGCTCCTACGAGCAGTACTTC; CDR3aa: CASSLVGGSSYEQYF
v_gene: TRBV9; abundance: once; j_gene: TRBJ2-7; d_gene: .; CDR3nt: TGTGCCAGCAGCGCCTACGGCGGGGTATACGAGCAGTACTTC; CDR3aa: CASSAYGGVYEQYF
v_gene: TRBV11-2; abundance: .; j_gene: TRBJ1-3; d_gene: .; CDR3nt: TGTGCCAGCAGCCTAACCCCACAGGGTTCCTCTGGAAACACCATATATTTT; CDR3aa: CASSLTPQGSSGNTIYF
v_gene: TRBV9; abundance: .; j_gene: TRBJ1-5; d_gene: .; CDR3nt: TGTGCCAGCAGCGTAGTCGGGGGAACCTATAGCAATCAGCCCCAGCATTTT; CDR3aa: CASSVVGGTYSNQPQHF
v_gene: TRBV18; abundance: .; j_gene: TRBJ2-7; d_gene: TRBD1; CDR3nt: TGTGCCAGCTCACCAGGGACAGGGTCCTACGAGCAGTACTTC; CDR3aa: CASSPGTGSYEQYF
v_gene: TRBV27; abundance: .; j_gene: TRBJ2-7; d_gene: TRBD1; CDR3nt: TGTGCCAGCAAACCCCCGGGACAGGGGCCACACGAGCAGTACTTC; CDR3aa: CASKPPGQGPHEQYF
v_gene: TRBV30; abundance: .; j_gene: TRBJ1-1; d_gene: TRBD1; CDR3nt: TGTGCCTGGAGTGACGGCAGGGGGACTGAAGCTTTCTTT; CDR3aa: CAWSDGRGTEAFF
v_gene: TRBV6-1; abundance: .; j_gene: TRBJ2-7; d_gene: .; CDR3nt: TGTGCCAGCAGTGAAAGGCTCTATGACACAGTTTCTACCTACGAGCAGTACTTC; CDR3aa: CASSERLYDTVSTYEQYF
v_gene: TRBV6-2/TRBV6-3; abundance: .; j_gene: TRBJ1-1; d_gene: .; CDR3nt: TGTGCCAGCAGTGACACAGTGGGGGCAGGGAACACTGAAGCTTTCTTT; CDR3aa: CASSDTVGAGNTEAFF
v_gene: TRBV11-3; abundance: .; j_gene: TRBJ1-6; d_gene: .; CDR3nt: TGTGCCAGCAGCGCCAGGGGTGATTCACCCCTCCACTTT; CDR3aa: CASSARGDSPLHF
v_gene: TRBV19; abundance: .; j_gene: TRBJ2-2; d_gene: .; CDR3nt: TGTGCCACAACGAAAAGTAGAGACACCGGGGAGCTGTTTTTT; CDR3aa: CATTKSRDTGELFF
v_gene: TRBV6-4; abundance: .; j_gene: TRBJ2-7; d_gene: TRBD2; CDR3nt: TGTGCCAGCAGTGACCCGACTAGCGGGTTATCCTACGAGCAGTACTTC; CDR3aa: CASSDPTSGLSYEQYF
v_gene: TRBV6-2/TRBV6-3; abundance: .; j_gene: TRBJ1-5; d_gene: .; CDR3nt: TGTGCCAGCAGTTTGGGCCCTGGGCCCCAGCATTTT; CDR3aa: CASSLGPGPQHF
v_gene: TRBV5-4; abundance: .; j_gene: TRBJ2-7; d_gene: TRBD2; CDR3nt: TGTGCCAGCAGCTTTGGGGAGGGAAACTCCTACGAGCAGTACTTC; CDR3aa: CASSFGEGNSYEQYF
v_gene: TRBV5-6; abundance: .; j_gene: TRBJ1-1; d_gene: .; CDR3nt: TGTGCCAGCAGCGCCGGACACAGGGTTGGCACTGAAGCTTTCTTT; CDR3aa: CASSAGHRVGTEAFF
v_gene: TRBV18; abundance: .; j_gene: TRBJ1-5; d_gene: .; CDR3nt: TGTGCCAGCGGGGGGGACGGAAGCAATCAGCCCCAGCATTTT; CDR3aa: CASGGDGSNQPQHF
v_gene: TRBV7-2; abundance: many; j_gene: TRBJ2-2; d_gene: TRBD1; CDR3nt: TGTGCCAGCAGCTTAGAGCCGGGACAGGGAACCGGGGAGCTGTTTTTT; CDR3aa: CASSLEPGQGTGELFF